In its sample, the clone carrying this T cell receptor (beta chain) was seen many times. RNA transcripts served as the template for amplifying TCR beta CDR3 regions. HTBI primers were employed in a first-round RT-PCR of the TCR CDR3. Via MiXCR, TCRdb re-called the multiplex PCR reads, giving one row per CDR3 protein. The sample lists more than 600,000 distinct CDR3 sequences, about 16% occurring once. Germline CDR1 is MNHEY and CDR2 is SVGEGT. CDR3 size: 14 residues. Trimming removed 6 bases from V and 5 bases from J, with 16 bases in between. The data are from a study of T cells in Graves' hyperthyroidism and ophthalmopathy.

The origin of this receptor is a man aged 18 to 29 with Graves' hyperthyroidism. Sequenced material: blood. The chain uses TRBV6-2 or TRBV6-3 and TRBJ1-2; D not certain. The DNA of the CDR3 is TGTGCCAGCAGCCTACCGACGGACGGTTATGGCTACACCTTC. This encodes CASSLPTDGYGYTF.